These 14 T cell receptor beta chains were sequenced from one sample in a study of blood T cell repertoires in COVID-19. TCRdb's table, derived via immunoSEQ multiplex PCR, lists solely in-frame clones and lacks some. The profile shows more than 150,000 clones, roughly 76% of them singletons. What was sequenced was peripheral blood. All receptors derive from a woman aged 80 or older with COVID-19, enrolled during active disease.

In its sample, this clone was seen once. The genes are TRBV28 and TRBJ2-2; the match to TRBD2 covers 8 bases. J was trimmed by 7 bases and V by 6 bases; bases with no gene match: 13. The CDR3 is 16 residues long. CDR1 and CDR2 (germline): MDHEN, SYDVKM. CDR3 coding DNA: TGTGCCAGCAGACCACCCCGGGGGGGGAATGGCGGGGAGCTGTTTTTT. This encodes CASRPPRGGNGGELFF.

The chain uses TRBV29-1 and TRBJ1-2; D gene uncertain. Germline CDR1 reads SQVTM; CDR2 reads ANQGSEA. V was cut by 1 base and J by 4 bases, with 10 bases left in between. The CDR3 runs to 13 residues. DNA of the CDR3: TGCAGCGTTGAAGGCAGGCACACCTATGGCTACACCTTC. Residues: CSVEGRHTYGYTF.

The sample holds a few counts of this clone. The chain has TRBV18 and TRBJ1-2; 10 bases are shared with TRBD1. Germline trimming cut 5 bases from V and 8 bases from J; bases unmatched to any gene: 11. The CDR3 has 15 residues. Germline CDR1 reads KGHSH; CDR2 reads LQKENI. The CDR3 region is CASSAPGTGERGYTF. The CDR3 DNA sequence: TGTGCCAGCTCAGCTCCCGGGACAGGGGAAAGGGGCTACACCTTC.

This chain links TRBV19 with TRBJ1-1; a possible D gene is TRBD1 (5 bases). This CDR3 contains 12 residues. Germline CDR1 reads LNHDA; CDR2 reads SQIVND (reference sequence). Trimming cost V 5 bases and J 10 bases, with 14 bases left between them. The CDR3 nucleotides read TGTGCCAGTAGTTCCCAGGGAATCGGAGCTTTCTTT. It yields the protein CASSSQGIGAFF.

CDR3 protein: CASTRDGGGYTF. In DNA form, the CDR3 reads TGTGCCAGTACCCGTGACGGGGGTGGCTACACCTTC. The chain recombines TRBV19 with TRBJ1-2; tentative D call: TRBD1 (5 bases). CDR3 length: 12 residues. Germline CDR1 LNHDA, CDR2 SQIVND (reference sequence). V lost 7 bases and J 7 bases, leaving 13 bases between the germline ends.

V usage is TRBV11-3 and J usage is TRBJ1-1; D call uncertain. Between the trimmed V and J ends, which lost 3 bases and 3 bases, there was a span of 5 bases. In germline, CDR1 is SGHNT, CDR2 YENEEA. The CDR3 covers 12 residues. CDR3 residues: CASSFRHTEAFF. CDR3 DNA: TGTGCCAGCAGCTTCAGGCACACTGAAGCTTTCTTT.

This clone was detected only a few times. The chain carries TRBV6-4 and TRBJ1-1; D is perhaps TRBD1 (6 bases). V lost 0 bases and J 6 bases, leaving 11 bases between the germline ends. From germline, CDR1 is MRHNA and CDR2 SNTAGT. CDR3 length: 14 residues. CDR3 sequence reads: CASSDSNRASEAFF. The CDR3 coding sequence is TGTGCCAGCAGTGACTCGAACAGGGCATCTGAAGCTTTCTTT.

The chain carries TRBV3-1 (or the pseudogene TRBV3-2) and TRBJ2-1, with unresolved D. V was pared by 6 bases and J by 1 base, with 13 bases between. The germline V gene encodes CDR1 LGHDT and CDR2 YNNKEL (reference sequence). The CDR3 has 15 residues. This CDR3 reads CASRPNLGSYNEQFF. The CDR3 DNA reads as TGTGCCAGCAGGCCTAACCTAGGTTCCTACAATGAGCAGTTCTTC.

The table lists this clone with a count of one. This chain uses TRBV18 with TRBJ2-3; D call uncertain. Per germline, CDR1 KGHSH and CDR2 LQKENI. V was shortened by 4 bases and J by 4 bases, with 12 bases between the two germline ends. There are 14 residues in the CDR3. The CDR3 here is CASSLTSPPDTQYF. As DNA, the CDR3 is TGTGCCAGCTCACTTACTTCCCCCCCAGATACGCAGTATTTT.

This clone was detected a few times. The CDR3 nucleotides are TGTGCCAGCAGCCTCCGTGGACAGGGTGACACTGAAGCTTTCTTT. This translates into CASSLRGQGDTEAFF. The chain is built from TRBV7-9 and TRBJ1-1; 8 bases agree with TRBD1. The CDR3 runs 15 residues. Germline lookup yields CDR1 SEHNR and CDR2 FQNEAQ (reference sequence). The V and J ends lost 5 bases and 3 bases, in that order; junction bases with no gene match: 8. Filled out from reference TRBV7-9 and TRBJ1-1, the complete variable domain reads DTGVSQNPRHKITKRGQNVTFRCDPISEHNRLYWYRQTLGQGPEFLTYFQNEAQLEKSRLLSDRFSAERPKGSFSTLEIQRTEQGDSAMYLCASSLRGQGDTEAFFGQGTRLTVV.

The CDR3 region has the DNA TGTGCCAGCAGCCAAGGAGGTCGGCTAGAGGGTAGCTACGAGCAGTACTTC. Amino acids: CASSQGGRLEGSYEQYF. The chain recombines TRBV4-2 with TRBJ2-7; D perhaps matches TRBD2 (5 bases). Germline loops: CDR1 LGHNA, CDR2 YNFKEQ. This CDR3 spans 17 amino acids. Deletions cut 1 base from V and 3 bases from J, with 19 bases between.

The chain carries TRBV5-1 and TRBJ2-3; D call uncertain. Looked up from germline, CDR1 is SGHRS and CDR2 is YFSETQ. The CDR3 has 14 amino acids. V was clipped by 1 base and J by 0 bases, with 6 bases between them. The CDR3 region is CASSLMQSTDTQYF. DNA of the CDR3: TGCGCCAGCAGCTTGATGCAGAGCACAGATACGCAGTATTTT.

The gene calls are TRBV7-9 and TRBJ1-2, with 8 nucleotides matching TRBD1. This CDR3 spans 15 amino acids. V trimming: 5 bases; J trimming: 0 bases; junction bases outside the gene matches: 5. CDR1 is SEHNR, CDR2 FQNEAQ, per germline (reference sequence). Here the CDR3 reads CASSIGTGANYGYTF. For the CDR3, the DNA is TGTGCCAGCAGCATCGGGACAGGAGCTAACTATGGCTACACCTTC.

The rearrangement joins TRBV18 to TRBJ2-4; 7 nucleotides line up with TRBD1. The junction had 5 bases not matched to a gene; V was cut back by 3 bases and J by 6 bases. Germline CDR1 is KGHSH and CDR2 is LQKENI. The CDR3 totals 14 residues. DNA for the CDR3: TGTGCCAGCTCACCTACAGGGGATGGAAACATTCAGTACTTC. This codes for CASSPTGDGNIQYF.